Presented here are 10 T cell receptor beta chains from one specimen sequenced in a study of PD-L1 blockade in urothelial cancer. Using immunoSEQ multiplex PCR, the repertoire was profiled, and TCRdb retains in-frame clones only, with some absent. The table lists more than 95,000 clones, about 83% of them singletons. The time point was: peripheral blood 6 weeks after treatment start. Source: PBMCs, taken around atezolizumab (anti-PD-L1) treatment. The origin of the receptors is a man aged 45-65 years with urothelial cancer.

The CDR3 loop is CASSNRGSYEQYF. The CDR3 DNA follows: TGTGCCAGCAGTAACAGGGGGTCCTACGAGCAGTACTTC. The chain carries TRBV27 and TRBJ2-7; 8 bases map to TRBD1. V lost 5 bases and J lost 1; bases outside the gene matches: 1. The CDR3 is 13 residues long. Germline loops: CDR1 MNHEY, CDR2 SMNVEV (reference sequence).

This chain connects TRBV10-1 to TRBJ2-3; 7 bases align to TRBD2. Germline values: CDR1 WNHNN, CDR2 SYGVQD (reference sequence). The CDR3 is made up of 14 amino acids. V was pared by 5 bases and J by 0 bases, with 2 bases of the junction left unmatched. The CDR3 DNA follows: TGCGCCAGCAGTCGTAGCGGGAGCACAGATACGCAGTATTTT. The encoded protein is CASSRSGSTDTQYF.

The chain joins TRBV6-1 to TRBJ1-2, with TRBD1 matching 7 bases. CDR1 is MNHNS, CDR2 SASEGT, per germline. The CDR3 is 16 amino acids. V was clipped by 4 bases and J by 0 bases; unmatched bases: 8. The CDR3 coding sequence is TGTGCCAGCAGTGTCAAGGGACAGACCGCTAACTATGGCTACACCTTC. Translation: CASSVKGQTANYGYTF.

This CDR3 reads CAISTGTNKDTQYF. The CDR3 DNA reads TGTGCCATCAGTACCGGGACTAACAAAGATACGCAGTATTTT. The chain recombines TRBV10-3 with TRBJ2-3, with 7 bases matching TRBD2. Looked up from germline, CDR1 is ENHRY and CDR2 is SYGVKD. V dropped 5 bases and J dropped 5; count of bases not matched to a gene: 7. The CDR3 has 14 amino acids.

This chain links TRBV2 with TRBJ2-1; 9 bases are shared with TRBD2. V lost 3 bases and J lost 0; bases outside the gene matches: 6. This CDR3 contains 17 residues. Per germline, CDR1 SNHLY and CDR2 FYNNEI. The CDR3 sequence: CASSELSGRSSYNEQFF. CDR3 in DNA: TGTGCCAGCAGTGAGTTAAGCGGGAGGAGCTCCTACAATGAGCAGTTCTTC.

The chain couples TRBV7-9 to TRBJ1-1, with 7 bases that match TRBD1. The ends lost 2 bases at V and 1 base at J; junction bases unmatched: 4. CDR3 length: 15 residues. Germline V CDR1 and CDR2: SEHNR, FQNEAQ (reference sequence). This CDR3 reads CASSLPGTENTEAFF. The DNA for the CDR3 is TGTGCCAGCAGCTTACCCGGGACAGAGAACACTGAAGCTTTCTTT.

The table lists this clone with a count of one. The chain is built from TRBV27 and TRBJ1-1, with 7 bases that match TRBD1. V lost 5 bases, J lost 1 base, and 4 bases stayed unmatched. CDR3 length equals 14 residues. Per the germline V gene, CDR1 is MNHEY and CDR2 is SMNVEV (reference sequence). CDR3 loop: CASSPWTGNTEAFF. CDR3 in DNA: TGTGCCAGCAGTCCTTGGACAGGGAACACTGAAGCTTTCTTT.

The V gene is TRBV5-6, the J gene TRBJ2-1; 8 bases are a match to TRBD2. The V segment lost 4 bases and the J segment 10 bases; nucleotides outside the gene matches: 13. This CDR3 region has 15 residues. The germline V gene has CDR1 SGHDT and CDR2 YYEEEE. CDR3 sequence: CASSPGLGYRSEQFF. CDR3 DNA sequence: TGTGCCAGCAGCCCGGGACTAGGCTACAGGTCCGAGCAGTTCTTC. The full variable domain, with the rest looked up from reference TRBV5-6 and TRBJ2-1, is DAGVTQSPTHLIKTRGQQVTLRCSPKSGHDTVSWYQQALGQGPQFIFQYYEEEERQRGNFPDRFSGHQFPNYSSELNVNALLLGDSALYLCASSPGLGYRSEQFFGPGTRLTVL.

V gene TRBV5-4 combines with J gene TRBJ2-7; D perhaps matches TRBD2 (5 bases). The CDR3 is 12 amino acids. CDR1 and CDR2 from the germline V gene are SGHNT and YYREEE (reference sequence). The V end lost 5 bases, the J end lost 3 bases, and 9 bases lay between the germline ends. The CDR3 DNA reads as TGTGCCAGCAGTGCCGGGGACTACGAGCAGTACTTC. It specifies CASSAGDYEQYF.

The chain combines TRBV7-5 with TRBJ2-3; the table calls TRBD2, which could not be checked here. TRBV7-5 is a documented pseudogene. CDR3 size: 18 residues. The CDR3 region has the DNA TGTGCCAGAAGCTTACAGTCTAGCGGGAGCTATTTCACAGATACGCAGTATTTT. Its protein is CARSLQSSGSYFTDTQYF.